The T cell receptor (beta chain) described here comes from a study of OX40 agonist ivuxolimab in advanced cancers. Looking at the study overall: Every 2 weeks, ivuxolimab was infused into the patients intravenously at between 0.01 and 10 mg/kg.

The protocol was immunoSEQ multiplex PCR, while the TCRdb copy is restricted to in-frame clones and leaves out a portion. Seen here are roughly 80,000 clones, about nine tenths observed once, and the top ten hold approximately 0.3%. About this clone: What it binds is not known. The same CDR3 arises from other DNA sequences in this sample as well.

Enrollment shut out patients with autoimmune disease history or systemic immunosuppression. Study-wide results and limits: No antigen was identified for the clonally expanded peripheral T cells. Partly responding patients at 0.1-3.0 mg/kg showed some of the smallest clonal expansion.

V lost 2 bases to trimming and J lost 0 bases, with 8 bases between them. CDR3 length: 15 residues. The germline V gene encodes CDR1 MNHNY and CDR2 SVGAGI (reference sequence). The TCR comes from an adult with an advanced solid tumor such as melanoma, head and neck, liver or kidney cancer. V gene TRBV6-6 combines with J gene TRBJ2-1; D uncertain. This sample comprised CD4+ or CD8+ T cells sorted from blood, obtained in a trial of the OX40 agonist ivuxolimab. The CDR3 region is CASSYQRSSYNEQFF. DNA of the CDR3: TGTGCCAGCAGTTACCAGCGCTCCTCCTACAATGAGCAGTTCTTC.